A single sample is the source of the 24 T cell receptor beta chains below, sequenced in a study of cytomegalovirus exposure and HLA in healthy donors. Use of 60 Vbeta and 13 Jbeta primers characterized the PCR. The method was immunoSEQ multiplex PCR; TCRdb's version includes in-frame clones alone and lacks a portion of them. The table includes roughly 200,000 clones, roughly 87% detected once. Sequencing was performed on PBMCs. The receptors here all came from a man in his forties or fifties in good health and CMV-seronegative.

The V call is TRBV19, the J call TRBJ2-2; TRBD1 matches 11 bases. Germline V gives CDR1 LNHDA, CDR2 SQIVND (reference sequence). CDR3 length: 15 residues. V lost 9 bases, J lost 6 bases, and 9 bases stayed unmatched. DNA for the CDR3: TGTGCCAGCAGGTTGGGACAGGGGGTGGCCGGGGAGCTGTTTTTT. Residues: CASRLGQGVAGELFF.

The J gene is TRBJ2-7, the V gene TRBV27; D unclear. V gave up 6 bases and J gave up 4 bases, with 16 bases separating them. This CDR3 spans 14 amino acids. Per the germline V gene, CDR1 is MNHEY and CDR2 is SMNVEV (reference sequence). CDR3 loop: CASSSTQAFYEQYF. CDR3 nucleotide sequence: TGTGCCAGCAGCTCCACTCAGGCCTTTTACGAGCAGTACTTC.

The chain is built from TRBV25-1 and TRBJ2-7, with 12 bases that match TRBD1. From germline, CDR1 is MGHDK and CDR2 SYGVNS. This CDR3 has 16 amino acids. The V gene end was trimmed by 6 bases and the J gene end by 6 bases; junction bases not matched to a gene: 12. The CDR3 spells CASRASPGQGAAEQYF. DNA for the CDR3: TGTGCCAGCAGAGCCAGTCCGGGACAGGGGGCGGCCGAGCAGTACTTC.

The rearrangement uses TRBV6-4 and TRBJ1-2, with TRBD1 matching 8 bases. The CDR3 is 18 residues long. In germline, CDR1 is MRHNA, CDR2 SNTAGT. V trimming: 4 bases; J trimming: 7 bases; junction bases outside the gene matches: 20. CDR3 in DNA: TGTGCCAGCAGTGCCATGCGTCCCGGGACAGGTGCAGGCCGTGGCTACACCTTC. This codes for CASSAMRPGTGAGRGYTF.

The rearrangement uses TRBV30 and TRBJ1-4; D may be TRBD1 (6 bases). This CDR3 spans 10 amino acids. Germline V gene lookup returns CDR1 GTSNPN and CDR2 SVGIG (reference sequence). The CDR3 DNA sequence: TGTGGTACAGGGCGAGAAAAACTGTTTTTT. This translates into CGTGREKLFF. Variable domain in full (rest from reference TRBV30 and TRBJ1-4): SQTIHQWPATLVQPVGSPLSLECTVEGTSNPNLYWYRQAAGRGLQLLFYSVGIGQISSEVPQNLSASRPQDRQFILSSKKLLLSDSGFYLCGTGREKLFFGSGTQLSVL.

The chain has TRBV28 and TRBJ2-1; D unclear. V was clipped by 6 bases and J by 1 base, with 4 bases between them. CDR3 size: 12 residues. Germline V gene lookup returns CDR1 MDHEN and CDR2 SYDVKM. The CDR3 DNA is TGTGCCAGCAGCAGGTCCTACAATGAGCAGTTCTTC. It codes for CASSRSYNEQFF.

The chain joins TRBV2 to TRBJ2-3, with D hard to call. Germline CDR1 and CDR2: SNHLY and FYNNEI. Trimming took 7 bases from V and 1 from J, leaving 12 bases between them. CDR3 length: 14 residues. The CDR3 DNA reads TGTGCCAGCAACCACTACGGAGGCACAGATACGCAGTATTTT. Translating it yields CASNHYGGTDTQYF.

This chain connects TRBV29-1 to TRBJ2-7, with D perhaps matching TRBD1 (6 bases). CDR3 length equals 14 residues. Trimming removed 4 bases from V and 6 bases from J, with 19 bases in between. Germline lookup yields CDR1 SQVTM and CDR2 ANQGSEA. CDR3 residues: CSVVSRGRSSEQYF. The DNA of the CDR3 is TGCAGCGTTGTGTCCAGGGGTAGGTCGAGCGAGCAGTACTTC.

This clone showed up just a few times. The chain has TRBV5-6 and TRBJ2-7; 7 bases line up with TRBD2. V shed 4 bases and J 7 bases; nucleotides not matched to a gene: 5. Germline lookup yields CDR1 SGHDT and CDR2 YYEEEE. This CDR3 has 12 residues. The CDR3 nucleotides read TGTGCCAGCAGCCCCGGGGGGAGGGAGCAGTACTTC. It translates to CASSPGGREQYF.

There are a few counts of this clone. V gene TRBV28 combines with J gene TRBJ1-6; TRBD1 might be the D (6 bases). V lost 10 bases and J 7 bases, leaving 17 bases between the germline ends. This CDR3 is 14 amino acids long. Germline lookup yields CDR1 MDHEN and CDR2 SYDVKM. Here the CDR3 reads CAIGGQGRNSPLHF. CDR3 coding DNA: TGTGCCATCGGGGGGCAGGGTAGGAATTCACCCCTCCACTTT.

This clone was observed a few times. The chain uses TRBV27 and TRBJ1-5, with D perhaps matching TRBD1 (5 bases). The CDR3 contains 14 residues. The V and J ends lost 3 bases and 2 bases respectively, with 8 bases between them. The germline V gene encodes CDR1 MNHEY and CDR2 SMNVEV (reference sequence). As DNA, the CDR3 is TGTGCCAGCAGTTTCAGGGTAGGCAATCAGCCCCAGCATTTT. Translated: CASSFRVGNQPQHF.

The chain recombines TRBV9 with TRBJ1-1, with 7 bases fitting TRBD1. J lost 5 bases, V lost 0 bases, and 4 bases had no gene match. This CDR3 is 14 amino acids long. Germline V gene sequence: CDR1 SGDLS, CDR2 YYNGEE. The CDR3 nucleotides read TGTGCCAGCAGCGTAGCTGGGACAGCGACTGAAGCTTTCTTT. It is translated as CASSVAGTATEAFF. Variable domain in full (rest from reference TRBV9 and TRBJ1-1): DSGVTQTPKHLITATGQRVTLRCSPRSGDLSVYWYQQSLDQGLQFLIQYYNGEERAKGNILERFSAQQFPDLHSELNLSSLELGDSALYFCASSVAGTATEAFFGQGTRLTVV.

This clone was seen just once. The chain is built from TRBV19 and TRBJ2-7; weak D call: TRBD2 (6 bases). The CDR3 is 14 residues long. The germline V gene has CDR1 LNHDA and CDR2 SQIVND (reference sequence). Trimming removed 7 bases at V and 5 bases at J, with 18 bases between. Written as DNA, the CDR3 is TGTGCCAGTACCGGGACTCCGACTTTGGACGAGCAGTACTTC. It translates to CASTGTPTLDEQYF.

The V and J genes are TRBV7-2 and TRBJ1-1; D may be TRBD1 (6 bases). V lost 5 bases and J 1 base, leaving 8 bases between the germline ends. Germline V CDR1 and CDR2: SGHTA, FQGNSA. CDR3 size: 13 residues. DNA for the CDR3: TGTGCCAGCAGCCGGGGACAGAACACTGAAGCTTTCTTT. This gives the protein CASSRGQNTEAFF.

The rearrangement links TRBV30 to TRBJ1-2; TRBD1 aligns across 7 bases. Trimming took 4 bases from V and 2 from J; bases not matched to a gene: 4. The CDR3 has 13 amino acids. Germline loops: CDR1 GTSNPN, CDR2 SVGIG (reference sequence). DNA for the CDR3: TGTGCCTGGACAGGGGGGCCGAACTATGGCTACACCTTC. Amino acid sequence: CAWTGGPNYGYTF.

A few counts support this clone. The chain has TRBV7-9 and TRBJ2-1; TRBD1 might be the D (6 bases). CDR1 and CDR2 from the germline V gene are SEHNR and FQNEAQ (reference sequence). The CDR3 covers 16 residues. The ends were cut back, 1 base at V and 1 base at J, with 11 bases in the middle. CDR3 sequence: CASSLEAGASYNEQFF. The CDR3 coding sequence is TGTGCCAGCAGCTTAGAAGCAGGGGCTTCCTACAATGAGCAGTTCTTC.

This rearrangement joins TRBV15 to TRBJ1-6; 7 bases are shared with TRBD1. Germline CDR1 is LNHNV and CDR2 is YYDKDF (reference sequence). V shed 3 bases, J shed 6 bases, and the junction held 5 bases outside the gene matches. The CDR3 is 15 residues long. The CDR3 DNA reads TGTGCCACCAGCAGTTTCGGGACAGTTAATTCACCCCTCCACTTT. This sequence encodes CATSSFGTVNSPLHF.

This chain's CDR3 is CASSRNREGKLLTNTEAFF. The CDR3 DNA follows: TGTGCCAGCAGTCGAAACAGGGAAGGGAAACTGCTAACGAACACTGAAGCTTTCTTT. The V call is TRBV7-2, the J call TRBJ1-1; D is possibly TRBD1 (6 bases). The germline V and J ends were trimmed by 6 bases and 1 base, with 27 bases remaining between them. The germline V gene has CDR1 SGHTA and CDR2 FQGNSA. The CDR3 length is 19 residues.

The rearrangement joins TRBV28 to TRBJ1-1; 9 nucleotides agree with TRBD1. The CDR3 is 12 amino acids. Germline lookup yields CDR1 MDHEN and CDR2 SYDVKM. V trimming: 7 bases; J trimming: 11 bases; junction bases outside the gene matches: 8. The CDR3 DNA sequence: TGTGCCAGCAACATACAGGGGGCGCGGGCTTTCTTT. This encodes CASNIQGARAFF.

This chain links TRBV5-1 with TRBJ2-5; possible D gene TRBD2, 5 bases. The V gene's germline CDR1 is SGHRS and CDR2 YFSETQ. Trimming removed 2 bases from V and 5 bases from J, with 16 bases in between. CDR3 size: 15 residues. CDR3 sequence (DNA): TGCGCCAGCAGCTTATCCCGGATGCAGCGGGAGACCCAGTACTTC. Protein: CASSLSRMQRETQYF.

The chain uses TRBV6-1 and TRBJ2-7, with D tentatively TRBD2 (6 bases). This CDR3 has 14 residues. Per the germline V gene, CDR1 is MNHNS and CDR2 is SASEGT. Trimming pared 8 bases from V and 2 bases from J, leaving 16 bases between. Here the CDR3 reads CASDASLATYEQYF. The CDR3 DNA reads as TGTGCCAGCGACGCCAGCCTAGCGACCTACGAGCAGTACTTC.

The genes are TRBV6-5 and TRBJ1-2; the match to TRBD1 covers 9 bases. Germline V gives CDR1 MNHEY, CDR2 SVGAGI. The CDR3 loop spans 15 amino acids. J gave up 4 bases and V 6 bases, and 9 bases lay outside the gene matches. The CDR3 coding sequence is TGTGCCAGCAGGAGATTCGAACAGGGGGCCTATGGCTACACCTTC. This codes for CASRRFEQGAYGYTF.

The sample holds a few counts of this clone. The chain employs TRBV19 and TRBJ1-1; no reliable D call. V lost 3 bases and J lost 0, with 8 bases in between. The V gene's germline CDR1 is LNHDA and CDR2 SQIVND (reference sequence). The CDR3 extends over 14 amino acids. The CDR3 loop reads CASSISSVNTEAFF. CDR3 DNA: TGTGCCAGTAGTATCAGTTCCGTGAACACTGAAGCTTTCTTT.

The chain carries TRBV6-1 and TRBJ2-5; TRBD1 is a possible D gene (5 bases). With the DNA end fitting TRBJ2-7 better, the J assignment may be wrong. Germline-derived CDR1 and CDR2 are MNHNS and SASEGT. The CDR3 spans 13 residues. The CDR3 is CASSKQGSYEQYF. The CDR3 region has the DNA TGTGCCAGCAGTAAGCAGGGATCCTACGAGCAGTACTTC.